This T cell receptor beta chain was identified during a study of shared clonotypes between healthy human individuals. Study-wide points: The expectation was that sequencing depth would affect clonotype sharing among donors.

It was roughly 190 ng DNA, about 30,000 T cell genomes, that sorted-subset replicate PCRs used. The repertoire was sequenced with immunoSEQ multiplex PCR; TCRdb's copy has only in-frame clones and lacks some. This table holds around 2.5 million clones, approximately 94% found once. In the case of this clone: Its cognate antigen is unknown.

Donors, without exception, were Caucasian adults residing in Nashville, Tennessee. A CD45RA-negative memory subset and a CD45RA+ naive subset were separated from the CD4+ cells. The receptor's source is a man aged 18 to 29 in good health. Some clones in this sample may be carry-over from other donors' samples. Source material: naive CD4+ T cells from PBMCs. The sample's subset: CD45RA+ positively selected.

CDR3: CASSKKGLALTDTQYF. For the CDR3, the DNA is TGTGCCAGCAGTAAAAAGGGACTAGCGCTCACAGATACGCAGTATTTT. The V gene is TRBV27, the J gene TRBJ2-3; 10 positions agree with TRBD2. This CDR3 spans 16 amino acids. Losses at the gene ends were 5 bases for V and 2 bases for J; bases not matched to a gene: 7. CDR1 MNHEY and CDR2 SMNVEV come from the germline V gene (reference sequence).